What follows are 11 T cell receptor beta chains derived from one specimen sequenced in a study of identical twins. One entry per CDR3 protein, called by TCRdb with MiXCR from the 5' RACE reads. The data show roughly 630,000 distinct CDR3 sequences, 7.1% seen once. These data also featured in a second study, about yellow fever vaccine responses in identical twins.

The sequencing sample was made of PBMCs. These receptors all come from a woman aged 18-29 years in good health.

This chain connects TRBV2 to TRBJ2-7; D may correspond to TRBD1 or TRBD2 (5 bases each). Germline loops: CDR1 SNHLY, CDR2 FYNNEI. Trimming removed 1 base from V and 3 bases from J, with 10 bases in between. The CDR3 length is 14 residues. The CDR3 is CASSEGGPDYEQYF. Here the CDR3 DNA reads TGTGCCAGCAGTGAAGGGGGACCGGACTACGAGCAGTACTTC.

There are many counts of this clonotype. The chain couples TRBV20-1 to TRBJ1-5, with unresolved D. Trimming removed 0 bases from V and 9 bases from J, with 12 bases in between. Per the germline V gene, CDR1 is DFQATT and CDR2 is SNEGSKA (reference sequence). CDR3 length: 13 residues. CDR3 sequence (DNA): TGCAGTGCTAGAGAGTCTTTCGGACGGCCCCAGCATTTT. It is translated as CSARESFGRPQHF.

Ten or more counts support this clonotype. This chain uses TRBV12-3 or TRBV12-4 with TRBJ2-3; 8 bases align to TRBD1. This CDR3 spans 15 amino acids. V lost 7 bases, J lost 4 bases, and 10 bases stayed unmatched. The chain's CDR3 is CASKKDRVRADTQYF. The CDR3 DNA follows: TGTGCCAGCAAAAAGGACAGGGTCCGCGCAGATACGCAGTATTTT.

J is TRBJ2-5 and V is TRBV10-3, with D perhaps matching TRBD1 (5 bases). Looked up from germline, CDR1 is ENHRY and CDR2 is SYGVKD. This CDR3 is built from 13 residues. The germline V and J ends were trimmed by 5 bases and 4 bases, with 11 bases remaining between them. CDR3 sequence: CAISSREGETQYF. As DNA, the CDR3 is TGTGCCATCAGTAGCAGGGAAGGAGAGACCCAGTACTTC.

The sample holds many counts of this clonotype. J is TRBJ2-1 and V is TRBV18; TRBD1 aligns across 11 bases. CDR3 length: 14 amino acids. Per germline, CDR1 KGHSH and CDR2 LQKENI. V dropped 4 bases and J dropped 7; count of bases not matched to a gene: 3. The CDR3 DNA reads TGTGCCAGCTCACACTGGGACAGGGGGAATGAGCAGTTCTTC. Translated: CASSHWDRGNEQFF.

J is TRBJ2-1 and V is TRBV10-3; 8 bases are a match to TRBD1. Germline CDR1 is ENHRY and CDR2 is SYGVKD. The CDR3 is made up of 14 amino acids. V shed 2 bases and J 5 bases; nucleotides not matched to a gene: 2. The CDR3 DNA follows: TGTGCCATCAGTGAGGACAGGGGCCACAATGAGCAGTTCTTC. Residues: CAISEDRGHNEQFF.

This clonotype came up a few times. V is TRBV12-3 or TRBV12-4 and J is TRBJ2-1; 8 bases are a match to TRBD1. After removal of 2 bases from V and 0 bases from J, the junction contained 6 bases not matched to a gene. The CDR3 spans 17 residues. CDR3 loop: CASSLSQGANSYNEQFF. The CDR3 DNA reads as TGTGCCAGCAGTTTAAGTCAGGGGGCAAACTCCTACAATGAGCAGTTCTTC.

The rearrangement links TRBV29-1 to TRBJ2-7, with 8 bases fitting TRBD1. J was trimmed by 4 bases and V by 1 base; bases with no gene match: 3. Germline V gene lookup returns CDR1 SQVTM and CDR2 ANQGSEA. The CDR3 has 13 residues. CDR3 nucleotides: TGCAGCGTTGAAGGGGGACAGGTATACGAGCAGTACTTC. Translated, it gives CSVEGGQVYEQYF.

The sample holds many counts of this clonotype. This CDR3 reads CASSPGSLALRGELFF. In DNA form, the CDR3 reads TGCGCCAGCAGCCCCGGGTCACTAGCCCTACGGGGGGAGCTGTTTTTT. The J gene is TRBJ2-2, the V gene TRBV5-1; tentative D call: TRBD2 (6 bases). CDR3 length: 16 residues. V was trimmed by 4 bases and J by 8 bases, leaving 21 bases between them. Germline assignment: CDR1 SGHRS and CDR2 YFSETQ.

V is TRBV5-1 and J is TRBJ2-5, with TRBD2 matching 9 bases. The CDR3 is made up of 16 amino acids. Germline CDR1 and CDR2: SGHRS and YFSETQ. With 1 base clipped from V and 6 bases from J, the junction kept 10 bases outside the gene matches. The CDR3 region has the DNA TGCGCCAGCAGCTTGTTGGCTAGCGGGGCTTCGAAGACCCAGTACTTC. It encodes CASSLLASGASKTQYF.

This chain uses TRBV25-1 with TRBJ2-6, with 10 bases matching TRBD1. The germline CDR1 and CDR2 sequences are MGHDK and SYGVNS. This CDR3 spans 23 amino acids. Losses at the gene ends were 5 bases for V and 3 bases for J; bases not matched to a gene: 25. CDR3 in DNA: TGTGCCAGCAGTCCGACGGGACAGGGGATCTCCCGGACCTTCTTTTTTGGGGCCAACGTCCTGACTTTC. Translating it yields CASSPTGQGISRTFFFGANVLTF.